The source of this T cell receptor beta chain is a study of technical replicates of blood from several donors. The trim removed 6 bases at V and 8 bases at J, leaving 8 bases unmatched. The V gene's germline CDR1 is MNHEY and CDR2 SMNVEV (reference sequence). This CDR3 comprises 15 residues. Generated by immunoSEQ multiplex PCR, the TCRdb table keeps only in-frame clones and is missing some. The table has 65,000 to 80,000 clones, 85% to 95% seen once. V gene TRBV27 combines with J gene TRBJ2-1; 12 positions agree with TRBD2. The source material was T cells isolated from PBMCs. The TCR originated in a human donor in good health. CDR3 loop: CASRRLAGDLDEQFF. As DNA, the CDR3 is TGTGCCAGCAGAAGACTAGCGGGAGATTTGGATGAGCAGTTCTTC.